This TCR beta chain was found in a study of PD-1 blockade in classical Hodgkin lymphoma. Findings and limits, study-wide: According to reports, newly diagnosed patients had lower baseline TCR diversity than healthy donors, and relapsed/refractory patients had lower baseline TCR diversity still.

Germline CDR1 is MNHNS and CDR2 is SASEGT. The CDR3 loop spans 15 amino acids. V lost 8 bases and J 0 bases, leaving 13 bases between the germline ends. The protocol was immunoSEQ multiplex PCR, while the TCRdb copy is restricted to in-frame clones and leaves out a portion. The table includes 47,000 or so clones, roughly 88% detected once. The sample's time point: newly diagnosed, previously untreated cHL patient sample. This clone was picked up a small number of times. Its specificity is not known. The sequenced sample was peripheral blood mononuclear cells (PBMCs). The rearrangement joins TRBV6-1 to TRBJ2-2, with a weak D call TRBD2 (7 bases). The sequence derives from a human donor with classical Hodgkin lymphoma. CDR3 coding DNA: TGTGCCAGCGGGATCGGGGGGCCGAACACCGGGGAGCTGTTTTTT. Amino acid sequence: CASGIGGPNTGELFF.